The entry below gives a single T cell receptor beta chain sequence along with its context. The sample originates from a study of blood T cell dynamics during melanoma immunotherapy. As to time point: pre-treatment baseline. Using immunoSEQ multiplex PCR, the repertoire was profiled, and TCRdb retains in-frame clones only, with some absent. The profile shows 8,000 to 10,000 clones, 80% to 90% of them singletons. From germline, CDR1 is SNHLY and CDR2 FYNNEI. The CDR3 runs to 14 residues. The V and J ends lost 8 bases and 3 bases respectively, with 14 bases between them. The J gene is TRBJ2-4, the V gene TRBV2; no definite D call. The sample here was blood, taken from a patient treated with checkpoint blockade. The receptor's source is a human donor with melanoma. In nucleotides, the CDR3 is TGTGCCAGCCTGGATCCGGTGGGCAAAAACATTCAGTACTTC. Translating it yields CASLDPVGKNIQYF.